These T cell receptor beta chains were read from a single sample in a study of blood T cell repertoires in COVID-19. Measured with immunoSEQ multiplex PCR; TCRdb has only the in-frame clones, and not every one. Of 150,000 or so clones in the sample, 80% to 90% are singletons; the top ten hold 2.4%. The sequenced sample consisted of peripheral blood. These receptor sequences come from a woman between 65 and 79 years old with acute or convalescent COVID-19. Each CDR3 is given with its conserved first and last residue. The D gene is left open where the match is weak. Clone size is not always given. Where it is, it says once, few, many or a class for expanded clones.

j_gene: TRBJ2-5
v_gene: TRBV5-4
d_gene: TRBD1
abundance: .
CDR3nt: TGTGCCAGCAGCCGCGGACAGGGTCAAGAGACCCAGTACTTC
CDR3aa: CASSRGQGQETQYF

j_gene: TRBJ2-2
v_gene: TRBV5-1
d_gene: TRBD2
abundance: .
CDR3nt: TGCGCCAGCAGCTCGGGACTAGCGGGGGCTAACACCGGGGAGCTGTTTTTT
CDR3aa: CASSSGLAGANTGELFF

j_gene: TRBJ1-4
v_gene: TRBV28
d_gene: .
abundance: .
CDR3nt: TGTGCCAGCACCTGGGCGGGGAATGAAAAACTGTTTTTT
CDR3aa: CASTWAGNEKLFF

j_gene: TRBJ2-1
v_gene: TRBV25-1
d_gene: .
abundance: .
CDR3nt: TGTGCCAGCGGTACTCAGCAGGGGTCTAATGAGCAGTTCTTC
CDR3aa: CASGTQQGSNEQFF

j_gene: TRBJ1-1
v_gene: TRBV7-9
d_gene: .
abundance: .
CDR3nt: TGTGCCAGCAGCTTAGAACAGAATACTGAAGCTTTCTTT
CDR3aa: CASSLEQNTEAFF

j_gene: TRBJ2-2
v_gene: TRBV5-1
d_gene: TRBD1
abundance: .
CDR3nt: TGCGCCAGCAGCTTGGCGACAGGGGCCGGGGAGCTGTTTTTT
CDR3aa: CASSLATGAGELFF

j_gene: TRBJ1-3
v_gene: TRBV7-2
d_gene: .
abundance: .
CDR3nt: TGTGCCAGCAGCTTACAGGAAAGTACCATATATTTT
CDR3aa: CASSLQESTIYF

j_gene: TRBJ2-1
v_gene: TRBV4-2
d_gene: .
abundance: .
CDR3nt: TGTGCCAGCAGCCAAGATCGCAGCGGGCCCGTCCAGGAGCAGTTCTTC
CDR3aa: CASSQDRSGPVQEQFF

j_gene: TRBJ1-1
v_gene: TRBV10-2
d_gene: .
abundance: .
CDR3nt: TGCGCCAGCAGTATCACGGGAACAGGGCAGAACACTGAAGCTTTCTTT
CDR3aa: CASSITGTGQNTEAFF

j_gene: TRBJ1-1
v_gene: TRBV30
d_gene: .
abundance: few
CDR3nt: TGTGCCAGGGAAGGGGGGAACACTGAAGCTTTCTTT
CDR3aa: CAREGGNTEAFF

j_gene: TRBJ2-3
v_gene: TRBV11-2
d_gene: TRBD2
abundance: .
CDR3nt: TGTGCCAGCAGCCCTCGGACTAGCGCTACTAACGCGGATACGCAGTATTTT
CDR3aa: CASSPRTSATNADTQYF

j_gene: TRBJ1-1
v_gene: TRBV3-1/TRBV3-2
d_gene: TRBD1
abundance: .
CDR3nt: TGTGCCAGCAGCCCCTCAAGAACAGGGGGCCTGGGCACTGAAGCTTTCTTT
CDR3aa: CASSPSRTGGLGTEAFF

j_gene: TRBJ1-5
v_gene: TRBV10-3
d_gene: .
abundance: .
CDR3nt: TGTGCCATCAAAGACAGCAACTCGATTAGCAATCAGCCCCAGCATTTT
CDR3aa: CAIKDSNSISNQPQHF

j_gene: TRBJ2-5
v_gene: TRBV4-1
d_gene: TRBD2
abundance: .
CDR3nt: TGCGCCAGCAGCCATCCCCGTACTAGCGGGGGGGTGAAAGGGAGATCCAAAGAGACCCAGTACTTC
CDR3aa: CASSHPRTSGGVKGRSKETQYF

j_gene: TRBJ1-2
v_gene: TRBV6-5
d_gene: TRBD1
abundance: .
CDR3nt: TGTGCCAGCACCTTTCAGACAGGGGGGGTCTATGGCTACACCTTC
CDR3aa: CASTFQTGGVYGYTF

j_gene: TRBJ2-2
v_gene: TRBV4-2
d_gene: TRBD1
abundance: few
CDR3nt: TGTGCCAGCAGCCGAGGGACAGGGTTGGACACCGGGGAGCTGTTTTTT
CDR3aa: CASSRGTGLDTGELFF

j_gene: TRBJ1-5
v_gene: TRBV30
d_gene: .
abundance: .
CDR3nt: TGTGCCTGGGGTCACGGGACACGGAATCAGCCCCAGCATTTT
CDR3aa: CAWGHGTRNQPQHF

j_gene: TRBJ1-1
v_gene: TRBV11-2
d_gene: .
abundance: .
CDR3nt: TGTGCCAGCAGCCAGGGATTGGCTGAAGCTTTCTTT
CDR3aa: CASSQGLAEAFF

j_gene: TRBJ2-6
v_gene: TRBV11-1
d_gene: .
abundance: .
CDR3nt: TGTGCCAGCAGCTTTCAGGTCTCTGGGGCCAACGTCCTGACTTTC
CDR3aa: CASSFQVSGANVLTF

j_gene: TRBJ1-2
v_gene: TRBV5-1
d_gene: TRBD1
abundance: .
CDR3nt: TGCGCCAGCAGCTCGGGACAGTCTTACTATGGCTACACCTTC
CDR3aa: CASSSGQSYYGYTF

j_gene: TRBJ1-2
v_gene: TRBV19
d_gene: .
abundance: .
CDR3nt: TGTGCCAGTAGTATAGATAGGACAGCGGTCTATGGCTACACCTTC
CDR3aa: CASSIDRTAVYGYTF

j_gene: TRBJ2-3
v_gene: TRBV13
d_gene: .
abundance: .
CDR3nt: TGTGCCAGCAGACAGGTTCGTCGCACAGATACGCAGTATTTT
CDR3aa: CASRQVRRTDTQYF

j_gene: TRBJ1-5
v_gene: TRBV11-1
d_gene: TRBD1
abundance: .
CDR3nt: TGTGCCAGCAGCTTATCAGGGGGGCTGAATCAGCCCCAGCATTTT
CDR3aa: CASSLSGGLNQPQHF

j_gene: TRBJ1-6
v_gene: TRBV28
d_gene: .
abundance: .
CDR3nt: TGTGCCAGCAGTTTAGAAGGCCGCGGATCCCTCCACTTT
CDR3aa: CASSLEGRGSLHF

j_gene: TRBJ1-1
v_gene: TRBV5-1
d_gene: .
abundance: once
CDR3nt: TGCGCCAGCAGCCAGGGACATCGGAACACTGAAGCTTTCTTT
CDR3aa: CASSQGHRNTEAFF

j_gene: TRBJ2-5
v_gene: TRBV6-1
d_gene: TRBD1
abundance: .
CDR3nt: TGTGCCAGCAGTGAGGGGACAGCTCTGACTCCTGAACGGGAGACCCAGTACTTC
CDR3aa: CASSEGTALTPERETQYF

j_gene: TRBJ1-1
v_gene: TRBV5-1
d_gene: TRBD1
abundance: .
CDR3nt: TGCGCCAGCAGACGAGGGACAGGGGGAGGGTACACTGAAGCTTTCTTT
CDR3aa: CASRRGTGGGYTEAFF

j_gene: TRBJ2-5
v_gene: TRBV14
d_gene: .
abundance: .
CDR3nt: TGTGCCAGCAGCCCCTACCCTCAAGAGACCCAGTACTTC
CDR3aa: CASSPYPQETQYF

j_gene: TRBJ1-1
v_gene: TRBV18
d_gene: .
abundance: .
CDR3nt: TGTGCCAGCTCACCGTTTTTAGAAACTGAAGCTTTCTTT
CDR3aa: CASSPFLETEAFF

j_gene: TRBJ1-2
v_gene: TRBV5-1
d_gene: TRBD1
abundance: .
CDR3nt: TGCGCCAGCAGCTTGGCGTGGACAGGGTCGGGCTACACCTTC
CDR3aa: CASSLAWTGSGYTF

j_gene: TRBJ1-2
v_gene: TRBV5-1
d_gene: .
abundance: .
CDR3nt: TGCGCCAGCAGCTTGGGGGACATTTCGGAAGGCTACACCTTC
CDR3aa: CASSLGDISEGYTF

j_gene: TRBJ2-3
v_gene: TRBV9
d_gene: TRBD2
abundance: .
CDR3nt: TGTGCCAGCAGCGTAGGCGGGGGGGCCAGCACAGATACGCAGTATTTT
CDR3aa: CASSVGGGASTDTQYF

j_gene: TRBJ2-3
v_gene: TRBV6-6
d_gene: TRBD2
abundance: .
CDR3nt: TGTGCCAGTGCTTCAGCGGGGGGCCTTGTCAGAGATACGCAGTATTTT
CDR3aa: CASASAGGLVRDTQYF

j_gene: TRBJ1-4
v_gene: TRBV29-1
d_gene: .
abundance: .
CDR3nt: TGCAGCGTTTCTCGGGGAGCAACTAATGAAAAACTGTTTTTT
CDR3aa: CSVSRGATNEKLFF

j_gene: TRBJ2-1
v_gene: TRBV5-6
d_gene: .
abundance: .
CDR3nt: TGTGCCAGCAGCTTGGTGAGGCAGAGCTCCTACAATGAGCAGTTCTTC
CDR3aa: CASSLVRQSSYNEQFF

j_gene: TRBJ2-3
v_gene: TRBV6-4
d_gene: TRBD1
abundance: .
CDR3nt: TGTGCCAGCCGACAGGGGGTGAGCACAGATACGCAGTATTTT
CDR3aa: CASRQGVSTDTQYF

j_gene: TRBJ1-3
v_gene: TRBV2
d_gene: .
abundance: .
CDR3nt: TGTGCCAGCAGCCCTTTTGAGGGCTCTGGAAACACCATATATTTT
CDR3aa: CASSPFEGSGNTIYF

j_gene: TRBJ2-1
v_gene: TRBV12-3/TRBV12-4
d_gene: TRBD2
abundance: .
CDR3nt: TGTGCCAGCAGCTCCGGGACTAGCGATGAGCAGTTCTTC
CDR3aa: CASSSGTSDEQFF

j_gene: TRBJ1-1
v_gene: TRBV9
d_gene: .
abundance: .
CDR3nt: TGTGCCAGCAGCGCAGGGACATCTGAAGCTTTCTTT
CDR3aa: CASSAGTSEAFF

j_gene: TRBJ2-3
v_gene: TRBV7-3
d_gene: TRBD2
abundance: .
CDR3nt: TGTGCCAGCAGCCGACTAGCGGGGGGACCCTCCTTCACAGATACGCAGTATTTT
CDR3aa: CASSRLAGGPSFTDTQYF

j_gene: TRBJ1-1
v_gene: TRBV28
d_gene: TRBD1
abundance: .
CDR3nt: TGTGCCAGCAGTTCGCCGGGACAGGGGAGGACTGAAGCTTTCTTT
CDR3aa: CASSSPGQGRTEAFF

j_gene: TRBJ1-2
v_gene: TRBV5-4
d_gene: TRBD1
abundance: .
CDR3nt: TGTGCCAGCAGCCCGGACAGGGGGTTTGGCTACACCTTC
CDR3aa: CASSPDRGFGYTF

j_gene: TRBJ2-5
v_gene: TRBV5-5
d_gene: .
abundance: .
CDR3nt: TGTGCCAGCAGCTTGGCCCCGGGGGGCGGAGAGACCCAGTACTTC
CDR3aa: CASSLAPGGGETQYF

j_gene: TRBJ2-5
v_gene: TRBV5-1
d_gene: TRBD2
abundance: .
CDR3nt: TGCGCCAGCAGCTTGGATCGGCTAGCGGGGGGGCCCCCTATAAGAGAGACCCAGTACTTC
CDR3aa: CASSLDRLAGGPPIRETQYF

j_gene: TRBJ1-1
v_gene: TRBV28
d_gene: .
abundance: .
CDR3nt: TGTGCCAGCAGGCCCATCCGACAGGTGAACACTGAAGCTTTCTTT
CDR3aa: CASRPIRQVNTEAFF

j_gene: TRBJ1-5
v_gene: TRBV7-2
d_gene: TRBD1
abundance: .
CDR3nt: TGTGCCAGCAGTCTAGACAGGGCCATTGGGCCCCAGCATTTT
CDR3aa: CASSLDRAIGPQHF

j_gene: TRBJ2-1
v_gene: TRBV15
d_gene: .
abundance: .
CDR3nt: TGTGCCACCAGCAGAGTCAGCTCCTACAATGAGCAGTTCTTC
CDR3aa: CATSRVSSYNEQFF

j_gene: TRBJ1-6
v_gene: TRBV5-1
d_gene: .
abundance: .
CDR3nt: TGCGCCAGCAGCTTGGACAGGGTCAGTTCACCCCTCCACTTT
CDR3aa: CASSLDRVSSPLHF

j_gene: TRBJ1-5
v_gene: TRBV6-1
d_gene: .
abundance: few
CDR3nt: TGTGCCAGCAGTGAAGCCTCAGGCAATCAGCCCCAGCATTTT
CDR3aa: CASSEASGNQPQHF

j_gene: TRBJ1-2
v_gene: TRBV27
d_gene: TRBD1
abundance: .
CDR3nt: TGTGCCAGCAAAAGTTCGGGGACAGGAGCTAACTATGGCTACACCTTC
CDR3aa: CASKSSGTGANYGYTF

j_gene: TRBJ1-3
v_gene: TRBV6-1
d_gene: TRBD1
abundance: .
CDR3nt: TGTGCCAGCAGTGATGAGGGGAAGGGGACAGTTGGAAACACCATATATTTT
CDR3aa: CASSDEGKGTVGNTIYF

j_gene: TRBJ1-1
v_gene: TRBV10-1
d_gene: .
abundance: .
CDR3nt: TGCGCCAGCAGTGAGGGTGCGACGGGGAACACTGAAGCTTTCTTT
CDR3aa: CASSEGATGNTEAFF

j_gene: TRBJ1-4
v_gene: TRBV6-5
d_gene: .
abundance: .
CDR3nt: TGTGCCAGCAGTTACGTGGGGGCACGAGAAAAACTGTTTTTT
CDR3aa: CASSYVGAREKLFF

j_gene: TRBJ1-4
v_gene: TRBV7-8
d_gene: .
abundance: .
CDR3nt: TGTGCCAGCAGCTTAGTACCGGTCCGAGAACTGTTTTTT
CDR3aa: CASSLVPVRELFF